Following are 19 T cell receptor beta chains from one sample sequenced in a study of blood T cell repertoires in COVID-19. The table came from immunoSEQ multiplex PCR; TCRdb's copy has only in-frame clones and leaves some out. In the table there are roughly 130,000 clones, over 80% of which are singletons. Sequenced material: peripheral blood. These receptors were collected from a man between 60 and 75 years old with active or convalescent COVID-19.

The J gene is TRBJ2-4, the V gene TRBV24-1, with TRBD2 as a possible D gene (5 bases). V dropped 2 bases and J dropped 4 bases, with 14 bases sitting between them. The CDR3 totals 16 residues. Germline CDR1 KGHDR, CDR2 SFDVKD. The CDR3, as DNA: TGTGCCACCAGTGATTCATCCTCGGGGTTAAAAAACATTCAGTACTTC. Amino acids: CATSDSSSGLKNIQYF.

V gene TRBV24-1 combines with J gene TRBJ2-7, with a possible D match to TRBD1 (6 bases). Germline CDR1 reads KGHDR; CDR2 reads SFDVKD. Trimming shortened V by 0 bases and J by 5 bases, and 10 bases separated the two germline ends. The CDR3 is 14 amino acids. Written as DNA, the CDR3 is TGTGCCACCAGTGATTTGCGTCAGGGGAACGAGCAGTACTTC. This sequence encodes CATSDLRQGNEQYF.

The J gene is TRBJ1-1, the V gene TRBV7-6; 8 bases match TRBD1. CDR3 size: 14 residues. Germline V lookup: CDR1 SGHVS, CDR2 FNYEAQ. V gave up 5 bases and J gave up 3 bases; unmatched junction bases: 5. The chain's CDR3 is CASSQDRVDTEAFF. In nucleotides, the CDR3 is TGTGCCAGCAGCCAGGACAGGGTAGACACTGAAGCTTTCTTT.

The chain employs TRBV19 and TRBJ2-5; 9 bases line up with TRBD1. Germline CDR1 reads LNHDA; CDR2 reads SQIVND (reference sequence). The junction had 8 bases not matched to a gene; V was cut back by 4 bases and J by 5 bases. The CDR3 loop spans 15 amino acids. The DNA for the CDR3 is TGTGCCAGTAGTACCTACCGGGACAGGGTGGAGACCCAGTACTTC. Protein product: CASSTYRDRVETQYF.

This clone occurred once. The chain links TRBV10-1 to TRBJ2-1; tentative D call: TRBD2 (6 bases). The V end was cut by 8 bases, the J end by 6 bases, with 23 bases between. The germline CDR1 and CDR2 sequences are WNHNN and SYGVQD (reference sequence). The CDR3 extends over 16 amino acids. DNA of the CDR3: TGCGCCAGCCTCCACGGGGAAACGGGAGAAGGCAATGAGCAGTTCTTC. Amino acid sequence: CASLHGETGEGNEQFF.

This clone has only a few counts. CDR3: CASSSPTAGTSGRAGNEQFF. The CDR3 nucleotides are TGTGCCAGCAGCTCCCCGACCGCCGGGACTAGCGGGAGGGCCGGGAATGAGCAGTTCTTC. The chain recombines TRBV7-3 with TRBJ2-1; TRBD2 aligns across 16 bases. There are 20 residues in the CDR3. CDR1 and CDR2 from the germline V gene are SGHTA and FQGTGA. Trimming removed 4 bases from V and 7 bases from J; junction bases left unmatched: 16.

This clone was detected once. The chain links TRBV6-5 to TRBJ2-7; 7 bases agree with TRBD2. The CDR3 is made up of 14 amino acids. V lost 6 bases to trimming and J lost 1 base; unmatched junction nucleotides: 6. Germline V gene lookup returns CDR1 MNHEY and CDR2 SVGAGI. The CDR3 sequence is CASRTGTISYEQYF. Written as DNA, the CDR3 is TGTGCCAGCAGAACCGGGACTATATCCTACGAGCAGTACTTC.

A single count supports this clone. The chain is built from TRBV6-5 and TRBJ2-6; D uncertain. Germline loops: CDR1 MNHEY, CDR2 SVGAGI. Between the trimmed V and J ends, which lost 7 bases and 0 bases, there was a span of 10 bases. This CDR3 has 15 residues. The CDR3 region has the DNA TGTGCCAGCACCCGCCCGAGCTCTGGGGCCAACGTCCTGACTTTC. This sequence encodes CASTRPSSGANVLTF.

The V call is TRBV7-9, the J call TRBJ2-1; 9 positions match TRBD1. The CDR3 has 13 residues. Germline trimming cut 5 bases from V and 6 bases from J; bases unmatched to any gene: 2. Germline loops: CDR1 SEHNR, CDR2 FQNEAQ (reference sequence). The CDR3 bases are TGTGCCAGCAGCAAGGGACAGGGCAATGAGCAGTTCTTC. It is translated as CASSKGQGNEQFF.

The V and J genes are TRBV30 and TRBJ2-5, with D maybe TRBD1 (6 bases). In germline, CDR1 is GTSNPN, CDR2 SVGIG (reference sequence). Trimming left V 2 bases short and J 5 bases short, with 12 bases between. The CDR3 runs to 13 residues. The CDR3 reads CAWSLAGAETQYF. The CDR3 DNA reads TGTGCCTGGAGTTTGGCAGGGGCGGAGACCCAGTACTTC.

The V call is TRBV4-2, the J call TRBJ1-2; 8 bases match TRBD1. The germline gives CDR1 LGHNA, CDR2 YNFKEQ. This CDR3 is built from 17 residues. V shed 4 bases, J shed 4 bases, and the junction held 14 bases outside the gene matches. This CDR3 reads CASSLPRPQGDSYGYTF. DNA of the CDR3: TGTGCCAGCAGCCTCCCCAGGCCACAGGGGGACAGCTATGGCTACACCTTC.

The count of this clone is one. The genes are TRBV7-2 and TRBJ1-5; tentatively, D is TRBD1 (5 bases). CDR1 is SGHTA, CDR2 FQGNSA, per germline. There are 14 residues in the CDR3. The ends were cut back, 4 bases at V and 6 bases at J, with 13 bases in the middle. CDR3 coding DNA: TGTGCCAGCAGCTCCTGGGGGGGAGGTCAGCCCCAGCATTTT. This codes for CASSSWGGGQPQHF. The whole variable domain, remainder taken from reference TRBV7-2 and TRBJ1-5, is GAGVSQSPSNKVTEKGKDVELRCDPISGHTALYWYRQSLGQGLEFLIYFQGNSAPDKSGLPSDRFSAERTGGSVSTLTIQRTQQEDSAVYLCASSSWGGGQPQHFGDGTRLSIL.

This chain joins TRBV19 and TRBJ1-2; no clear D gene. Germline V CDR1 and CDR2: LNHDA, SQIVND (reference sequence). The V gene lost 5 bases and the J gene lost 1 base, with 14 bases spanning the gap. This CDR3 comprises 15 residues. The CDR3 DNA follows: TGTGCCAGTAGTCCCTACTCGACTTATAACTATGGCTACACCTTC. Its translation: CASSPYSTYNYGYTF. The entire variable domain, with the rest obtained from reference TRBV19 and TRBJ1-2, is as follows: DGGITQSPKYLFRKEGQNVTLSCEQNLNHDAMYWYRQDPGQGLRLIYYSQIVNDFQKGDIAEGYSVSREKKESFPLTVTSAQKNPTAFYLCASSPYSTYNYGYTFGSGTRLTVV.

The genes are TRBV14 and TRBJ2-7; D uncertain. Germline V gene lookup returns CDR1 SGHDN and CDR2 FVKESK. This CDR3 is built from 13 residues. The germline V and J ends were trimmed by 4 bases and 1 base, with 8 bases remaining between them. CDR3 sequence: CASSPQVSYEQYF. The CDR3 DNA reads TGTGCCAGCAGCCCCCAGGTTTCCTACGAGCAGTACTTC.

The rearrangement links TRBV29-1 to TRBJ2-1, with 7 bases fitting TRBD2. The CDR3 is 13 residues long. Germline assignment: CDR1 SQVTM and CDR2 ANQGSEA. V lost 5 bases and J lost 2; bases outside the gene matches: 3. The CDR3 loop reads CSVRGRAYNEQFF. The CDR3 DNA reads as TGCAGCGTTCGGGGGAGGGCCTACAATGAGCAGTTCTTC.

The CDR3 nucleotides are TGTGCCACCAGCAGAGATCGGGTTGGCTACACCTTC. It yields the protein CATSRDRVGYTF. V is TRBV15 and J is TRBJ1-2; D unclear. Germline V gene data show CDR1 as LNHNV and CDR2 as YYDKDF (reference sequence). Trimming shortened V by 0 bases and J by 7 bases, and 6 bases separated the two germline ends. The length of the CDR3 is 12 residues.

This clone appeared a single time. The V gene is TRBV10-3, the J gene TRBJ1-2; D possibly corresponds to TRBD1 (6 bases). Germline assignment: CDR1 ENHRY and CDR2 SYGVKD. V lost 3 bases, J lost 9 bases, and 8 bases lay in between. The CDR3 extends over 11 amino acids. The CDR3 here is CAISDQGSYTF. CDR3 sequence (DNA): TGTGCCATCAGTGACCAGGGGAGCTACACCTTC.

This chain links TRBV6-5 with TRBJ2-7; 12 bases map to TRBD2. V trimming: 6 bases; J trimming: 1 base; junction bases outside the gene matches: 1. CDR1 is MNHEY and CDR2 is SVGAGI in the germline V gene. CDR3 size: 14 residues. In DNA form, the CDR3 reads TGTGCCAGCAGGGGACTAGCGGGTTCCTACGAGCAGTACTTC. It yields the protein CASRGLAGSYEQYF.

V gene TRBV7-8 combines with J gene TRBJ2-1; 10 nucleotides align to TRBD2. This CDR3 comprises 16 residues. The germline gives CDR1 SGHVS, CDR2 FQNEAQ. Trimming removed 4 bases from V and 8 bases from J; junction bases left unmatched: 11. This chain's CDR3 is CASSYLAGGSVDEQFF. CDR3 nucleotide sequence: TGTGCCAGCAGCTATTTAGCGGGGGGCTCGGTAGATGAGCAGTTCTTC.